The rows below give T cell receptor beta chains drawn from one sample of a study of T cell repertoires in cytomegalovirus infection. Each CDR3 protein is one row after TCRdb ran MiXCR on the reads. The sample consists of some 300,000 distinct CDR3 sequences, around 9.1% of them appearing once. Sequences were obtained from PBMCs. The receptors derive from a human donor in good health (CMV status not recorded). Some clones in this sample may be carry-over from other donors' samples. Both conserved end residues are part of each CDR3. The order of the fields is V gene, clone size, J gene, D gene, CDR3 protein, CDR3 DNA. D genes are given only for firm matches. Expanded clones are given a class, and other clones once, few, many or no size at all.

>TRBV28|many|TRBJ2-1|-
CASSLSLGSIFNNEQFF
TGTGCCAGCAGTTTATCCCTGGGGTCGATTTTCAACAATGAGCAGTTCTTC
>TRBV12-3/TRBV12-4|-|TRBJ1-4|-
CASSLIGSPRKLFF
TGTGCCAGCAGTTTGATCGGCAGCCCTAGAAAACTGTTTTTT
>TRBV11-3|few|TRBJ2-4|-
CASSTPGENIQYF
TGTGCCAGCAGCACCCCAGGGGAGAACATTCAGTACTTC
>TRBV20-1|many|TRBJ1-2|TRBD1
CSAWTGGRNYGYTF
TGCAGTGCCTGGACAGGGGGCAGAAACTATGGCTACACCTTC
>TRBV4-1|many|TRBJ2-1|-
CASSHVNEQFF
TGCGCCAGCAGCCACGTGAATGAGCAGTTCTTC
>TRBV5-1|many|TRBJ2-5|TRBD2
CASSLASRSGVGETQYF
TGCGCCAGCAGCTTGGCCAGTCGGAGCGGGGTTGGGGAGACCCAGTACTTC
>TRBV19|few|TRBJ2-6|-
CASNDQNSGANVLTF
TGTGCCAGTAATGATCAGAACTCTGGGGCCAACGTCCTGACTTTC
>TRBV20-1|many|TRBJ1-3|TRBD1
CSASRDRVGNTIYF
TGCAGTGCCTCCCGGGACAGGGTGGGAAACACCATATATTTT
>TRBV4-3|many|TRBJ2-6|-
CASSQDVTGSSGANVLTF
TGCGCCAGCAGCCAAGATGTAACGGGGAGCTCTGGGGCCAACGTCCTGACTTTC
>TRBV19|many|TRBJ1-6|-
CASRRMMVPNSPLHF
TGTGCCAGTCGCCGTATGATGGTCCCTAATTCACCCCTCCACTTT
>TRBV20-1|-|TRBJ1-6|TRBD1
CSAKESQGAPNSPLHF
TGCAGTGCTAAAGAGTCCCAGGGGGCGCCTAATTCACCCCTCCACTTT
>TRBV18|many|TRBJ2-5|-
CASSPPWGTDQETQYF
TGTGCCAGCTCACCACCGTGGGGGACGGACCAAGAGACCCAGTACTTC
>TRBV20-1|few|TRBJ2-3|TRBD2
CSASGSSGGLTDTQYF
TGCAGTGCTAGTGGGTCCAGCGGGGGGTTAACAGATACGCAGTATTTT
>TRBV20-1|many|TRBJ1-6|-
CSARAGGRSPLHF
TGCAGTGCTAGAGCTGGGGGGCGTTCACCCCTCCACTTT
>TRBV10-3|-|TRBJ1-2|-
CAISDSRAYGYTF
TGTGCCATCAGTGACTCCCGGGCGTATGGCTACACCTTC
>TRBV7-7|many|TRBJ2-7|TRBD1
CASSVDRGSEQYF
TGTGCTAGCAGCGTGGACAGGGGATCCGAGCAGTACTTC
>TRBV12-3/TRBV12-4|-|TRBJ1-5|TRBD1
CASSRQGMGNQPQHF
TGTGCCAGCAGCCGACAGGGGATGGGCAATCAGCCCCAGCATTTT
>TRBV2|many|TRBJ2-2|-
CASIEGFTGELFF
TGTGCCAGCATTGAGGGTTTCACCGGGGAGCTGTTTTTT
>TRBV20-1|-|TRBJ2-5|-
CSARPSPQYF
TGCAGTGCTAGACCCTCGCCCCAGTACTTC
>TRBV7-9|many|TRBJ2-4|-
CASSLGRDEIIQYF
TGTGCCAGCAGCTTAGGTCGGGACGAGATCATTCAGTACTTC
>TRBV12-3/TRBV12-4|-|TRBJ1-2|TRBD1
CASSHGQGGYTF
TGTGCCAGCAGTCACGGACAGGGCGGCTACACCTTC
>TRBV20-1|many|TRBJ2-1|TRBD1
CSARDSGQGIGNEQFF
TGCAGTGCTAGAGATTCCGGACAGGGGATCGGTAATGAGCAGTTCTTC
>TRBV5-5|many|TRBJ1-4|-
CASSLKDSATNEKLFF
TGTGCCAGCAGCTTGAAGGATTCTGCAACTAATGAAAAACTGTTTTTT
>TRBV7-6|many|TRBJ1-4|-
CASSLGGGTNEKLFF
TGTGCCAGCAGCTTAGGCGGGGGAACTAATGAAAAACTGTTTTTT